This TCR beta chain was recorded in a study of shared clonotypes between healthy human individuals. The table came from immunoSEQ multiplex PCR; TCRdb's copy has only in-frame clones and leaves some out. The sample gives approximately 530,000 clones, 96% of which show up once; 0.05% to 0.07% is in the top ten. The CDR3 loop spans 15 amino acids. The V gene end was trimmed by 4 bases and the J gene end by 1 base; junction bases not matched to a gene: 5. Germline CDR1 is SGHRS and CDR2 is YFSETQ. The sequenced sample consisted of naive CD4+ T cells sorted from blood. Regarding subset: CD45RA+ positively selected. The V call is TRBV5-1, the J call TRBJ1-3; 7 bases map to TRBD1. The receptor was derived from a woman aged 30 to 39 in good health. This chain's CDR3 is CASSDPTGSGNTIYF. CDR3 sequence (DNA): TGCGCCAGCAGCGATCCGACAGGGTCTGGAAACACCATATATTTT. Full variable domain (missing parts from reference TRBV5-1 and TRBJ1-3): KAGVTQTPRYLIKTRGQQVTLSCSPISGHRSVSWYQQTPGQGLQFLFEYFSETQRNKGNFPGRFSGRQFSNSRSEMNVSTLELGDSALYLCASSDPTGSGNTIYFGEGSWLTVV.